The clone carrying this T cell receptor beta chain was counted between two and nine times. Its antigen is unidentified. The sample belongs to a study of CD8 T cells in ankylosing spondylitis. Germline V lookup: CDR1 LNHNV, CDR2 YYDKDF (reference sequence). The CDR3 totals 14 residues. With 5 bases removed from V and 4 bases from J, the gap between germline ends came to 14 bases. The study's findings and limits: Disease-linked clones were reportedly significantly enriched in matched ankylosing spondylitis synovial fluid. Clones linked with disease were CD8+ and fairly uncommon in the peripheral blood. Ankylosing spondylitis blood appeared to be characterized by a TCR beta motif of 7 to 9 highly homologous variants. Both synovial fluid and blood in reactive arthritis had previously been reported to carry some motif variants.

TCRdb reanalysed the 5' RACE reads using MiXCR and keeps one entry per CDR3 protein. The table lists 290,000 or so distinct CDR3 sequences, around 20% of them singletons, with 3.5% in the top ten. Sequencing was performed on blood, either unsorted or a sorted T cell fraction (not recorded which). This TCR was sampled from a female donor with ankylosing spondylitis or in good health (not recorded which). V and J are TRBV15 and TRBJ1-2; D not certain. CDR3 protein: CATSETGRAYGYTF. DNA for the CDR3: TGTGCCACCAGCGAGACGGGGAGGGCCTATGGCTACACCTTC.